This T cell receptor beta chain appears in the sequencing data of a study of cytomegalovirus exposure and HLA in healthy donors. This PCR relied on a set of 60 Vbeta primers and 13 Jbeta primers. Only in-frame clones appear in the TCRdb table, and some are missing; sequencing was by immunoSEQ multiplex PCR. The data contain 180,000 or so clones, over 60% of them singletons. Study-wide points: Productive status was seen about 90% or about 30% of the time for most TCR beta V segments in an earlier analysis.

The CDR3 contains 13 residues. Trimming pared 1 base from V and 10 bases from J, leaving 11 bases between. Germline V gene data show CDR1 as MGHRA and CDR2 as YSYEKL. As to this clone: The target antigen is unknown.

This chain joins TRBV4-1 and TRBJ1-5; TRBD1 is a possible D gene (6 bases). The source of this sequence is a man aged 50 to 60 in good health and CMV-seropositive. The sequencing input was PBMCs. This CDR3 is CASSQVPGEPQHF. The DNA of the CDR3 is TGCGCCAGCAGCCAAGTTCCAGGGGAACCCCAGCATTTT.